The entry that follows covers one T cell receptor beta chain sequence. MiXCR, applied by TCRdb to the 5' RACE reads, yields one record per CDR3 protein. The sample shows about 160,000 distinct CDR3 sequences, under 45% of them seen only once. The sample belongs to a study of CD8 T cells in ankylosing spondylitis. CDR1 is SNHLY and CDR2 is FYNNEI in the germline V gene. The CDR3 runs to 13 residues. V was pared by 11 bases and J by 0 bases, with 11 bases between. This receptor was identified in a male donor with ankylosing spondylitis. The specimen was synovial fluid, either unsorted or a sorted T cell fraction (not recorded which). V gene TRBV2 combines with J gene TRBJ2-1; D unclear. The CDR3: CASGPPSYNEQFF. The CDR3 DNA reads TGTGCCTCTGGACCCCCCTCCTACAATGAGCAGTTCTTC.